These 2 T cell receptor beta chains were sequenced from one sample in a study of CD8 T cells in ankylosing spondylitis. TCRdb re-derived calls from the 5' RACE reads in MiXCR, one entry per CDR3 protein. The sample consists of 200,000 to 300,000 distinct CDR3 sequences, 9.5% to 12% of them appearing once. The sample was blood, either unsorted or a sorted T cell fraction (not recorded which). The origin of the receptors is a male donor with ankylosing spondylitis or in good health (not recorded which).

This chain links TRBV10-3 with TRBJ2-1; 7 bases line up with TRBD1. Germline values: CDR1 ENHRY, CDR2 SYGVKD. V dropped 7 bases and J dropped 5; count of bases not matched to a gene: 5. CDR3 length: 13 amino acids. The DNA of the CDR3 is TGTGCCATCACCCGGGACAGAGACAATGAGCAGTTCTTC. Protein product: CAITRDRDNEQFF.

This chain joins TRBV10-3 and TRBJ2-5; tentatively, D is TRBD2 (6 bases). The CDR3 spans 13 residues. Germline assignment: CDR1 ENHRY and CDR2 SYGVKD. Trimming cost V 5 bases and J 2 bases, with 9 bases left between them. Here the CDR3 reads CAISRDFQETQYF. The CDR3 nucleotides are TGTGCCATCAGTAGGGACTTTCAAGAGACCCAGTACTTC.